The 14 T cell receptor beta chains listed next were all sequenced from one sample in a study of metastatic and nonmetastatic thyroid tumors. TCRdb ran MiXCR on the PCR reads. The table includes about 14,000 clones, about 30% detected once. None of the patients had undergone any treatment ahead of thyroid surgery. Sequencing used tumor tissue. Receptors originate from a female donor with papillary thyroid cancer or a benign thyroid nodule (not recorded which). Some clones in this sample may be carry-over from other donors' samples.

The CDR3 protein is CAWQGRTVLLNTEAFF. CDR3 in DNA: TGTGCCTGGCAAGGTAGGACAGTACTACTCAACACTGAAGCTTTCTTT. This chain uses TRBV30 with TRBJ1-1; tentative D call: TRBD1 (6 bases). The germline gives CDR1 GTSNPN, CDR2 SVGIG (reference sequence). Trimming removed 5 bases at V and 2 bases at J, with 21 bases between. The CDR3 runs 16 residues.

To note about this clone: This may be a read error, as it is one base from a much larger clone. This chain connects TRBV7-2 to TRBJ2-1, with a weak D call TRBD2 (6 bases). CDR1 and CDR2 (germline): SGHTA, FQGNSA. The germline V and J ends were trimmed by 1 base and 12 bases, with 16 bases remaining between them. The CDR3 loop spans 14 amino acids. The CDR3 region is CASSLGEPAGPQFF. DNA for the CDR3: TGTGCCAGCAGCTTAGGGGAACCAGCGGGTCCGCAGTTCTTC.

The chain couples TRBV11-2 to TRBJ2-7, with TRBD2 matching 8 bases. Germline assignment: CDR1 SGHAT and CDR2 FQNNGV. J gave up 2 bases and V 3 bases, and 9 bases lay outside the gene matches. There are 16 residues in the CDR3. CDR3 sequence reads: CASSLRVSGTPYEQYF. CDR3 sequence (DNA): TGTGCCAGCAGCTTGAGGGTTAGCGGGACTCCCTACGAGCAGTACTTC.

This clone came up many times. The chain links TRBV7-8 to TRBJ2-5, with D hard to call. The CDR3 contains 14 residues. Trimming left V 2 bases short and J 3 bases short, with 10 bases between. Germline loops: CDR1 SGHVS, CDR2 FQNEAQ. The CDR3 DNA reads TGTGCCAGCAGCTTACTGGGATTGAAAGAGACCCAGTACTTC. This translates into CASSLLGLKETQYF.

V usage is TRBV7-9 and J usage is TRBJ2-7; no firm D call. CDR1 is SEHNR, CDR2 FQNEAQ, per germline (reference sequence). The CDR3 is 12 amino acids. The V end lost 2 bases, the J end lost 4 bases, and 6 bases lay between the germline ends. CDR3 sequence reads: CASSLNSYEQYF. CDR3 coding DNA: TGTGCCAGCAGCTTAAATAGTTACGAGCAGTACTTC.

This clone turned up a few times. The CDR3 DNA reads TGTGCCAGCAGTTTGCTAGCGGGAGATCATCCCTACGGCGAGCAGTACTTC. This encodes CASSLLAGDHPYGEQYF. The chain is built from TRBV28 and TRBJ2-7, with 10 bases identical to TRBD2. V lost 3 bases and J lost 6; bases outside the gene matches: 14. Germline V gene sequence: CDR1 MDHEN, CDR2 SYDVKM. This CDR3 region has 17 residues.

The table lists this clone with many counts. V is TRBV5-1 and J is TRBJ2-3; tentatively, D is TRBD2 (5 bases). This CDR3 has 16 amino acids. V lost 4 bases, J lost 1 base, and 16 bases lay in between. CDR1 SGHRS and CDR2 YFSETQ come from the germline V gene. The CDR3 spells CASSRRGLEGTDTQYF. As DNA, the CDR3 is TGCGCCAGCAGCCGACGCGGGCTAGAGGGCACAGATACGCAGTATTTT.

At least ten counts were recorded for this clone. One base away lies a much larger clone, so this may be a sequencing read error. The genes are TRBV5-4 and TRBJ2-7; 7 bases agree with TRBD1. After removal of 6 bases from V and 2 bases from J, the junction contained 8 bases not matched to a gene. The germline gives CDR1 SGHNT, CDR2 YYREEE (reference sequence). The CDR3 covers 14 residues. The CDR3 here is CASILDRATYEQYF. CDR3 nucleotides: TGTGCCAGCATCCTCGACAGGGCAACCTACGAGCAGTACTTC.

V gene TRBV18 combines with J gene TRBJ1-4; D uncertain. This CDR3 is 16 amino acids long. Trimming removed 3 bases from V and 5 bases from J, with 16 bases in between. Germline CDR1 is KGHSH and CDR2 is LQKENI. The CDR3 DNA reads TGTGCCAGCTCACCCCGCGGACGGCAGCTGAATGAAAAACTGTTTTTT. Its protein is CASSPRGRQLNEKLFF.

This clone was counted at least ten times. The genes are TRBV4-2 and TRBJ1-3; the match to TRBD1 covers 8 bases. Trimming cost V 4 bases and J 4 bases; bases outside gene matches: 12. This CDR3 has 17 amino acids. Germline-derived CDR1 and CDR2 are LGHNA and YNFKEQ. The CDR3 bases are TGTGCCAGCAGCCGGGGAATAGGACAGGGATCAGGAAACACCATATATTTT. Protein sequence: CASSRGIGQGSGNTIYF.

The DNA for the CDR3 is TGTGCCAGCAACACCCGGCACAGTTACACAGATACGCAGTATTTT. Its protein product is CASNTRHSYTDTQYF. This chain joins TRBV9 and TRBJ2-3; D is unresolved. This CDR3 has 15 residues. Deletions cut 6 bases from V and 2 bases from J, with 16 bases between. The germline V gene has CDR1 SGDLS and CDR2 YYNGEE.

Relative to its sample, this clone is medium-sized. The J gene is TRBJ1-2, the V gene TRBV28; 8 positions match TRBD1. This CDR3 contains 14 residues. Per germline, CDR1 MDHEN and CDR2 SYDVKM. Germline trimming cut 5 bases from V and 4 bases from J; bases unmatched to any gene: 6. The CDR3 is CASSHGQGVYGYTF. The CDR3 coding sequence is TGTGCCAGCAGTCACGGACAGGGTGTCTATGGCTACACCTTC.

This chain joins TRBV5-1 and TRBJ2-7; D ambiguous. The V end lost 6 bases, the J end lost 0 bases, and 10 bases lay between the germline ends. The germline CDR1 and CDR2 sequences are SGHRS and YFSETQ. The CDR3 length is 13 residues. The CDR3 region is CASTADGSYEQYF. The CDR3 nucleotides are TGCGCCAGCACTGCGGACGGCTCCTACGAGCAGTACTTC.

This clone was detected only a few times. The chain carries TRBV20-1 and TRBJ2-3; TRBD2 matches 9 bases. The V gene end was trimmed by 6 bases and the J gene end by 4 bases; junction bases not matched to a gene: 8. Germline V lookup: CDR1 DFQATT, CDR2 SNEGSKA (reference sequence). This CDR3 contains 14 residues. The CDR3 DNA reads TGCAGTGCCCGTAGCGGGGGTAATTCAGATACGCAGTATTTT. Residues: CSARSGGNSDTQYF.